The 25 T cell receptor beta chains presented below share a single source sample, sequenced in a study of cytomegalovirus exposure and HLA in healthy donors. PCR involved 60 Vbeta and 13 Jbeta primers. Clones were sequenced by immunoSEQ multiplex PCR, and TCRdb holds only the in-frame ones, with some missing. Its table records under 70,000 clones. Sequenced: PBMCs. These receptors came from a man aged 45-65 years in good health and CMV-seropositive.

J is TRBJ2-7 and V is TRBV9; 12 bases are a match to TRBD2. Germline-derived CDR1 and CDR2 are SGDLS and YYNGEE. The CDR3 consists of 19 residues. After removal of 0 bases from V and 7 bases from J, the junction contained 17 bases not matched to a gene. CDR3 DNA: TGTGCCAGCAGCGTAGCTGACGGGGCTAGCGGGAGGGCCACGGGGGAGCAGTACTTC. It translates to CASSVADGASGRATGEQYF.

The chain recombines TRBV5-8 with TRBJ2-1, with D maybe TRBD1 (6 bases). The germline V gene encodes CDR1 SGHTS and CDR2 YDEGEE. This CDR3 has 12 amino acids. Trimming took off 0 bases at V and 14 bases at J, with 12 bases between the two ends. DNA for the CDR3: TGTGCCAGCAGCTTGGTTGCAGGGGAAAAGTTCTTC. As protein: CASSLVAGEKFF.

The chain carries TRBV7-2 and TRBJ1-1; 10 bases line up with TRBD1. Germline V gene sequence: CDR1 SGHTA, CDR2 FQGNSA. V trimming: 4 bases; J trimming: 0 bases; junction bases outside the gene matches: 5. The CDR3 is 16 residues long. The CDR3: CASSWTGGGLNTEAFF. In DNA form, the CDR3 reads TGTGCCAGCAGCTGGACAGGGGGAGGGTTGAACACTGAAGCTTTCTTT.

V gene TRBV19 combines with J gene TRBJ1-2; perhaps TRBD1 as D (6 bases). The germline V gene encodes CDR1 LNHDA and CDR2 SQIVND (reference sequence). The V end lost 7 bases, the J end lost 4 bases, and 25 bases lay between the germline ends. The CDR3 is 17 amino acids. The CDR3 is CASMDLGAKGESYGYTF. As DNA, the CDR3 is TGTGCCAGTATGGACTTGGGGGCGAAGGGTGAGAGCTATGGCTACACCTTC.

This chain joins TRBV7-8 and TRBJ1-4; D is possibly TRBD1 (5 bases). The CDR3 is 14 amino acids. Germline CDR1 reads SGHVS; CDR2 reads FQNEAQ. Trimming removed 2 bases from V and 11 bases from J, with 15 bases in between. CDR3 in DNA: TGTGCCAGCAGCTTAAGGGACGGGGCGGGGAAACTGTTTTTT. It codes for CASSLRDGAGKLFF.

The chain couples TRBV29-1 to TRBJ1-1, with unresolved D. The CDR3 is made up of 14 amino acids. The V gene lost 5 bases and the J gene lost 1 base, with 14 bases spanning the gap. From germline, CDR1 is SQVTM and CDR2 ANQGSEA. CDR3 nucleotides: TGCAGCGTTACTAGGACTCGAGGGAACACTGAAGCTTTCTTT. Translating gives CSVTRTRGNTEAFF.

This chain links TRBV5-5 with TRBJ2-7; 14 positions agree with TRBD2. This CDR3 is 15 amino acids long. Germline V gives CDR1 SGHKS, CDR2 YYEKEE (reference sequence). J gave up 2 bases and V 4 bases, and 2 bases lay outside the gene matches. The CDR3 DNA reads TGTGCCAGCAGCGCGACTAGCGGGAGGGCCTACGAGCAGTACTTC. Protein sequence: CASSATSGRAYEQYF.

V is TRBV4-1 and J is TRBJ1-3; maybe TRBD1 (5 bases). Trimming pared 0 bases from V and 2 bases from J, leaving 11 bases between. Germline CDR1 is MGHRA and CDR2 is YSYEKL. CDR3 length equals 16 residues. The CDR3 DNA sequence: TGCGCCAGCAGCCAAGAAGGTGGAGGGGCTGGAAACACCATATATTTT. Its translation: CASSQEGGGAGNTIYF.

CDR3 bases: TGTGCCAGCAGCGTAGCGGGGGGACTAGCGGGGGGTACGCAGTATTTT. Translating gives CASSVAGGLAGGTQYF. J is TRBJ2-3 and V is TRBV9; 15 nucleotides line up with TRBD2. This CDR3 is 16 amino acids long. Germline V gives CDR1 SGDLS, CDR2 YYNGEE. V lost 0 bases, J lost 8 bases, and 4 bases stayed unmatched.

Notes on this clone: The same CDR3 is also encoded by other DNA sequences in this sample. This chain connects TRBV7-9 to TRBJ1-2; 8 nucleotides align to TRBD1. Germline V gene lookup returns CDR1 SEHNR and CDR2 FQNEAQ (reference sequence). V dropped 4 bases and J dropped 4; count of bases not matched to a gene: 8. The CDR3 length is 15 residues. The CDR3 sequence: CASSSYKTGGYGYTF. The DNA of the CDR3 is TGTGCCAGCAGCTCCTACAAAACAGGGGGCTATGGCTACACCTTC.

This CDR3 reads CASPTAGYEQYF. Written as DNA, the CDR3 is TGTGCCAGCCCCACTGCGGGGTACGAGCAGTACTTC. The chain recombines TRBV6-6 with TRBJ2-7; TRBD2 is a possible D gene (6 bases). CDR1 is MNHNY and CDR2 is SVGAGI in the germline V gene (reference sequence). The CDR3 sequence is 12 residues long. V lost 8 bases to trimming and J lost 4 bases, with 12 bases between them.

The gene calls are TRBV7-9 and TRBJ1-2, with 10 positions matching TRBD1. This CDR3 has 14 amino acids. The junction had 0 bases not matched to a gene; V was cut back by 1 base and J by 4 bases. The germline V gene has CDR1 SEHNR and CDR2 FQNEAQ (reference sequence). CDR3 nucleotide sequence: TGTGCCAGCAGCTTAGGGACAGGGGGCTATGGCTACACCTTC. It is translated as CASSLGTGGYGYTF.

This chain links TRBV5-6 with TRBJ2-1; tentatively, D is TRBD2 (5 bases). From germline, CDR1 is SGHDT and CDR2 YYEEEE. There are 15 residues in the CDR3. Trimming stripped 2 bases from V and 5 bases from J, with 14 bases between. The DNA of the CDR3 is TGTGCCAGCAGCTTCGAGGGTTTGACCGACAATGAGCAGTTCTTC. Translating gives CASSFEGLTDNEQFF.

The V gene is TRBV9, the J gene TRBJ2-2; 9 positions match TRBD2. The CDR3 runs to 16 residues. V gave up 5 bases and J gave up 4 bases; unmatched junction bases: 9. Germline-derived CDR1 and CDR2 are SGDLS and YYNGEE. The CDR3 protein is CASSQGSGGPTGELFF. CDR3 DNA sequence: TGTGCCAGCAGTCAAGGGAGCGGGGGGCCCACCGGGGAGCTGTTTTTT.

This CDR3 reads CASSQEGRTGRRGYGYTF. CDR3 nucleotide sequence: TGCGCCAGCAGCCAAGAAGGAAGGACAGGGCGAAGAGGCTATGGCTACACCTTC. V usage is TRBV4-3 and J usage is TRBJ1-2; 8 positions agree with TRBD1. The CDR3 is made up of 18 amino acids. The V segment lost 0 bases and the J segment 4 bases; nucleotides outside the gene matches: 13. Germline-derived CDR1 and CDR2 are LGHNA and YSLEER.

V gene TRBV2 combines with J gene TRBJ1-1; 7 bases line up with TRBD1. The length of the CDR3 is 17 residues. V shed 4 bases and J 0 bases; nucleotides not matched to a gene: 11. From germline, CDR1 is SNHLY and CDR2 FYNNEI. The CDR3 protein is CASSGPQGDSLNTEAFF. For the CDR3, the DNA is TGTGCCAGCAGTGGTCCCCAGGGGGACAGCCTGAACACTGAAGCTTTCTTT.

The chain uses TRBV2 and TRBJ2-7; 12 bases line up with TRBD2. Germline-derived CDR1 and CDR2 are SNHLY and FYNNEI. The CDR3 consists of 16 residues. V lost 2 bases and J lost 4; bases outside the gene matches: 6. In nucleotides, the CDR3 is TGTGCCAGCAGTGAACGGACTAGCGGGATTGGGTACGAGCAGTACTTC. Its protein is CASSERTSGIGYEQYF.

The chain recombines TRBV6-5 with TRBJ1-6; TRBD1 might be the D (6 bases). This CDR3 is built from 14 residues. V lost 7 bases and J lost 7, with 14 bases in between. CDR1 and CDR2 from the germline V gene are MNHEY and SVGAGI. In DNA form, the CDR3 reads TGTGCCAGCACCCTAGAAAGGGGGAATTCACCCCTCCACTTT. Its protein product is CASTLERGNSPLHF.

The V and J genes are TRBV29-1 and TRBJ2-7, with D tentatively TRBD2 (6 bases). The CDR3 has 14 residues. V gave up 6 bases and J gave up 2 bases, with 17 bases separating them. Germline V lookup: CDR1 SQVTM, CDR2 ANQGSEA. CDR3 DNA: TGCAGCGTATCAGGGACTCATCCCCCCTACGAGCAGTACTTC. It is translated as CSVSGTHPPYEQYF.

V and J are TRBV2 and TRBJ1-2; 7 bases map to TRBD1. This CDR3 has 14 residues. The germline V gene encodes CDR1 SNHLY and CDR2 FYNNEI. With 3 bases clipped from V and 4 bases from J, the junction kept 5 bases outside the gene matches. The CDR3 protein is CASSDLQGFYGYTF. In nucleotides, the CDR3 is TGTGCCAGCAGTGACCTACAGGGGTTCTATGGCTACACCTTC.

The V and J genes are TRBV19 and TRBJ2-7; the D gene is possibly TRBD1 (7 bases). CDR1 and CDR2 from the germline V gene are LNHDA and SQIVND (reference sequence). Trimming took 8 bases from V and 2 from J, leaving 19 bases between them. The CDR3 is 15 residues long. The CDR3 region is CASGIGGQFAYEQYF. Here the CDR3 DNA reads TGTGCCAGTGGGATCGGGGGACAGTTCGCCTACGAGCAGTACTTC. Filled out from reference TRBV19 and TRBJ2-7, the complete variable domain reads DGGITQSPKYLFRKEGQNVTLSCEQNLNHDAMYWYRQDPGQGLRLIYYSQIVNDFQKGDIAEGYSVSREKKESFPLTVTSAQKNPTAFYLCASGIGGQFAYEQYFGPGTRLTVT.

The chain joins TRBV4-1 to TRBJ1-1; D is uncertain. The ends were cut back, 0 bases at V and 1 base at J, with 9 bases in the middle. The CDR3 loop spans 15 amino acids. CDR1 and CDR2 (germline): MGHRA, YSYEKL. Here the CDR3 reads CASSQDPEGNTEAFF. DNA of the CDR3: TGCGCCAGCAGCCAAGATCCAGAGGGGAACACTGAAGCTTTCTTT.

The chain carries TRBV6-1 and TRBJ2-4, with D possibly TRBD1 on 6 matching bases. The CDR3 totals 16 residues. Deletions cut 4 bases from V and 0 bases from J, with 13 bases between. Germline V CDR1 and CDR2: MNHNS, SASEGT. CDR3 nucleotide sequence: TGTGCCAGCAGTGCCGACGGGACATTAGCCAAAAACATTCAGTACTTC. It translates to CASSADGTLAKNIQYF.

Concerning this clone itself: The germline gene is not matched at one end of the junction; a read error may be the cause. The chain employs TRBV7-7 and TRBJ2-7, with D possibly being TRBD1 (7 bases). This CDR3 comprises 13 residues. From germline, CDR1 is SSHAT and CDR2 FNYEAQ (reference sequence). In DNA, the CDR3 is TGTGCTAGCAGCTCGGAGGGGGCGGCCGAGCAGTACTTC. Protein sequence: CASSSEGAAEQYF.

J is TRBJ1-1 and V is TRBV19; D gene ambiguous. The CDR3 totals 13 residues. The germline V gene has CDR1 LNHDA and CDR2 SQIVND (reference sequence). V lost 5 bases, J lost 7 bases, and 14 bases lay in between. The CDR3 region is CASSPRGSGEAFF. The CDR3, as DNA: TGTGCCAGTAGTCCCCGGGGTAGTGGTGAAGCTTTCTTT.